The 26 T cell receptor beta chains below all came from one sample that was sequenced in a study of shared T cell receptors in the human thymus. The table came from immunoSEQ multiplex PCR; TCRdb's copy has only in-frame clones and leaves some out. This table has about 660,000 clones, around nine tenths appearing once. These sequences were also reported in another study, on human thymus T cells.

The sample taken for sequencing was thymocytes. These receptor sequences come from a boy in the first two years of life with a congenital heart defect.

This rearrangement joins TRBV27 to TRBJ1-4; perhaps TRBD1 as D (6 bases). Germline values: CDR1 MNHEY, CDR2 SMNVEV (reference sequence). This CDR3 has 14 residues. V was trimmed by 4 bases and J by 1 base, leaving 7 bases between them. CDR3 DNA: TGTGCCAGCAGTTCACAGGGAACTAATGAAAAACTGTTTTTT. Encoded protein: CASSSQGTNEKLFF.

CDR3 region: CASGRDRAAYEQYF. The CDR3 nucleotides are TGCGCCAGCGGCCGGGACAGGGCAGCCTACGAGCAGTACTTC. The V call is TRBV5-1, the J call TRBJ2-7; TRBD1 matches at 9 bases. There are 14 residues in the CDR3. Trimming cost V 7 bases and J 2 bases; bases outside gene matches: 7. Germline V gives CDR1 SGHRS, CDR2 YFSETQ.

The chain has TRBV6-5 and TRBJ1-5, with TRBD1 as a possible D gene (6 bases). The length of the CDR3 is 14 residues. The ends were cut back, 4 bases at V and 9 bases at J, with 16 bases in the middle. The germline gives CDR1 MNHEY, CDR2 SVGAGI. The CDR3 region is CASSLNRGAPPQHF. CDR3 DNA: TGTGCCAGCAGTTTAAACCGGGGGGCGCCGCCCCAGCATTTT.

The J gene is TRBJ2-7, the V gene TRBV27, with D maybe TRBD1 (5 bases). Germline CDR1 and CDR2: MNHEY and SMNVEV (reference sequence). The ends were cut back, 10 bases at V and 0 bases at J, with 13 bases in the middle. The length of the CDR3 is 13 residues. The CDR3 DNA is TGTGCCACTCGACAGAATTCCTCCTACGAGCAGTACTTC. Residues: CATRQNSSYEQYF.

The CDR3 sequence: CASSLSRDRVIEQYF. For the CDR3, the DNA is TGTGCCAGCAGCTTGTCCCGGGACAGGGTTATCGAGCAGTACTTC. The V and J genes are TRBV5-6 and TRBJ2-7, with 9 positions matching TRBD1. The V gene's germline CDR1 is SGHDT and CDR2 YYEEEE. V trimming: 1 base; J trimming: 6 bases; junction bases outside the gene matches: 8. The CDR3 spans 15 residues.

The V and J genes are TRBV29-1 and TRBJ2-5, with TRBD1 identical over 7 bases. Looked up from germline, CDR1 is SQVTM and CDR2 is ANQGSEA. This CDR3 has 15 amino acids. Trimming at V came to 3 bases and at J to 1 base, leaving 8 bases not matched to a gene. The CDR3 nucleotides are TGCAGCGTTGACCCCAAGGACAGGACCCAAGAGACCCAGTACTTC. This sequence encodes CSVDPKDRTQETQYF.

The CDR3 DNA reads as TGTGCCAGCAGTTACCGGGGGGGGACAGAAAACACTGAAGCTTTCTTT. It specifies CASSYRGGTENTEAFF. The chain links TRBV6-6 to TRBJ1-1, with TRBD1 matching 7 bases. The V gene end was trimmed by 2 bases and the J gene end by 2 bases; junction bases not matched to a gene: 8. The CDR3 contains 16 residues. The germline CDR1 and CDR2 sequences are MNHNY and SVGAGI (reference sequence).

V usage is TRBV5-4 and J usage is TRBJ2-3, with D maybe TRBD2 (5 bases). This CDR3 comprises 14 residues. The germline V and J ends were trimmed by 2 bases and 1 base, with 8 bases remaining between them. Germline values: CDR1 SGHNT, CDR2 YYREEE (reference sequence). CDR3 DNA sequence: TGTGCCAGCAGCTTTCGAGGGCGCACAGATACGCAGTATTTT. Its translation is CASSFRGRTDTQYF.

The V call is TRBV7-6, the J call TRBJ2-1; possible D gene TRBD2, 7 bases. The germline V gene encodes CDR1 SGHVS and CDR2 FNYEAQ. The CDR3 covers 21 residues. V lost 0 bases and J lost 6, with 30 bases in between. CDR3 amino acids: CASSLAQSRRGGAGMINEQFF. The CDR3 DNA follows: TGTGCCAGCAGCTTAGCGCAGTCTCGTAGGGGGGGAGCGGGCATGATCAATGAGCAGTTCTTC.

This rearrangement joins TRBV4-1 to TRBJ2-5; 14 bases match TRBD2. The CDR3 spans 17 residues. The germline CDR1 and CDR2 sequences are MGHRA and YSYEKL. V lost 1 base, J lost 2 bases, and 3 bases stayed unmatched. The CDR3 is CASSQARLAGGQETQYF. In nucleotides, the CDR3 is TGCGCCAGCAGCCAAGCCCGACTAGCGGGAGGGCAAGAGACCCAGTACTTC.

The rearrangement joins TRBV4-2 to TRBJ2-7; TRBD1 might be the D (6 bases). Trimming took off 3 bases at V and 0 bases at J, with 12 bases between the two ends. The V gene's germline CDR1 is LGHNA and CDR2 YNFKEQ. This CDR3 has 15 residues. CDR3 DNA: TGTGCCAGCAGCCATGGGGGCGGTAGCTCCTACGAGCAGTACTTC. It yields the protein CASSHGGGSSYEQYF.

This clone was observed a handful of times. The CDR3 DNA is TGTGCCAGCCTGCCCGGGACAGGGTTAAAGTTTTTTGGAAACACCATATATTTT. Translated: CASLPGTGLKFFGNTIYF. The chain has TRBV19 and TRBJ1-3, with 9 bases identical to TRBD1. From germline, CDR1 is LNHDA and CDR2 SQIVND (reference sequence). The V gene end was trimmed by 9 bases and the J gene end by 3 bases; junction bases not matched to a gene: 18. The CDR3 length is 18 residues.

V gene TRBV18 combines with J gene TRBJ1-2; tentatively, D is TRBD1 (5 bases). Looked up from germline, CDR1 is KGHSH and CDR2 is LQKENI. Trimming removed 0 bases from V and 8 bases from J, with 13 bases in between. CDR3 size: 14 residues. CDR3 protein: CASSPPSGAHGYTF. The CDR3 nucleotides read TGTGCCAGCTCACCACCGAGCGGGGCGCACGGCTACACCTTC.

As for this clone: A read error may produce the germline difference seen at one junction end. The chain joins TRBV12-5 to TRBJ2-2; D is possibly TRBD1 (6 bases). The CDR3 has 15 residues. The germline gives CDR1 LGHNT, CDR2 FRNRAP. The CDR3 region has the DNA TGTGCTAGTGGTCCGGACAGAGAGAACCCCGGGGAGCTGTTTTTT. It translates to CASGPDRENPGELFF.

This clone was seen a few times. V gene TRBV6-6 combines with J gene TRBJ2-7, with a tentative D call TRBD2 (6 bases). Germline-derived CDR1 and CDR2 are MNHNY and SVGAGI (reference sequence). The CDR3 contains 14 residues. V was clipped by 2 bases and J by 7 bases, with 15 bases between them. The CDR3 coding sequence is TGTGCCAGCAGTTACCGGGACTCCCCAGCGGAGCAGTACTTC. Its translation is CASSYRDSPAEQYF.

The chain joins TRBV15 to TRBJ2-7; D remains ambiguous. Germline V gives CDR1 LNHNV, CDR2 YYDKDF (reference sequence). The CDR3 has 14 residues. The V end was cut by 5 bases, the J end by 1 base, with 12 bases between. The CDR3 DNA reads as TGTGCCACCAGCGATTTAACATATTCCTACGAGCAGTACTTC. Its protein product is CATSDLTYSYEQYF.

This chain links TRBV7-2 with TRBJ1-5, with a tentative D call TRBD1 (6 bases). This CDR3 is 15 amino acids long. Germline V lookup: CDR1 SGHTA, CDR2 FQGNSA. Trimming shortened V by 2 bases and J by 4 bases, and 12 bases separated the two germline ends. CDR3 in DNA: TGTGCCAGCAGCTTAAGCGCCAGGGGTAATCAGCCCCAGCATTTT. Amino acids: CASSLSARGNQPQHF.

This clone came up once. This chain links TRBV7-3 with TRBJ2-1; 7 bases map to TRBD1. The germline gives CDR1 SGHTA, CDR2 FQGTGA. V trimming: 5 bases; J trimming: 5 bases; junction bases outside the gene matches: 9. This CDR3 has 15 amino acids. As DNA, the CDR3 is TGTGCCAGCAGCCCCGGGACAGCGGACGACAATGAGCAGTTCTTC. This translates into CASSPGTADDNEQFF. Full variable domain (remainder filled in from reference TRBV7-3 and TRBJ2-1): GAGVSQTPSNKVTEKGKYVELRCDPISGHTALYWYRQSLGQGPEFLIYFQGTGAADDSGLPNDRFFAVRPEGSVSTLKIQRTERGDSAVYLCASSPGTADDNEQFFGPGTRLTVL.

The rearrangement uses TRBV13 and TRBJ1-4; 8 bases fit TRBD1. V gave up 2 bases and J gave up 6 bases; unmatched junction bases: 2. Germline-derived CDR1 and CDR2 are PRHDT and FYEKMQ (reference sequence). There are 14 residues in the CDR3. DNA for the CDR3: TGTGCCAGCAGCTTAACAGGGGGGGATGAAAAACTGTTTTTT. Amino acid sequence: CASSLTGGDEKLFF. Supplemented by reference TRBV13 and TRBJ1-4, the full variable domain reads AAGVIQSPRHLIKEKRETATLKCYPIPRHDTVYWYQQGPGQDPQFLISFYEKMQSDKGSIPDRFSAQQFSDYHSELNMSSLELGDSALYFCASSLTGGDEKLFFGSGTQLSVL.

The V call is TRBV2, the J call TRBJ2-7; D may be TRBD2 (6 bases). The CDR3 runs 11 residues. Germline V gene sequence: CDR1 SNHLY, CDR2 FYNNEI. The CDR3 loop reads CAYGGGHEQYF. The CDR3, as DNA: TGTGCTTACGGGGGAGGCCACGAGCAGTACTTC.

In DNA, the CDR3 is TGTGCCAGCAGTGAAGATCAGGAAGATACGCAGTATTTT. It translates to CASSEDQEDTQYF. This chain connects TRBV6-1 to TRBJ2-3; no firm D call. The CDR3 has 13 amino acids. CDR1 and CDR2 from the germline V gene are MNHNS and SASEGT. Trimming shortened V by 1 base and J by 5 bases, and 7 bases separated the two germline ends.

The chain couples TRBV7-6 to TRBJ2-1; 12 nucleotides line up with TRBD2. The CDR3 totals 20 residues. Germline-derived CDR1 and CDR2 are SGHVS and FNYEAQ. Unmatched junction bases numbered 11, after V lost 2 bases and J lost 0 bases. CDR3 amino acids: CASSLNGASGRGSSYNEQFF. The DNA of the CDR3 is TGTGCCAGCAGCTTAAATGGTGCTAGCGGGAGGGGGAGCTCCTACAATGAGCAGTTCTTC.

The rearrangement links TRBV4-2 to TRBJ2-7; TRBD2 agrees at 7 bases. Germline V lookup: CDR1 LGHNA, CDR2 YNFKEQ. CDR3 size: 15 residues. J lost 2 bases, V lost 1 base, and 5 bases had no gene match. CDR3 nucleotide sequence: TGTGCCAGCAGCCAAGCGGCTAGCGGCCCCTACGAGCAGTACTTC. As protein: CASSQAASGPYEQYF.

The CDR3 DNA is TGTGCCAGCAGCCAAGTACATCGCTACAATGAGCAGTTCTTC. It yields the protein CASSQVHRYNEQFF. J is TRBJ2-1 and V is TRBV4-2; D unclear. The CDR3 has 14 residues. The V gene's germline CDR1 is LGHNA and CDR2 YNFKEQ. Trimming left V 1 base short and J 3 bases short, with 7 bases between.

The chain employs TRBV5-6 and TRBJ2-2; tentatively, D is TRBD1 (5 bases). CDR3 length: 14 amino acids. Germline-derived CDR1 and CDR2 are SGHDT and YYEEEE. Trimming pared 3 bases from V and 4 bases from J, leaving 10 bases between. The CDR3: CASSSDISTGELFF. The CDR3 nucleotides are TGTGCCAGCAGCTCGGACATTTCCACCGGGGAGCTGTTTTTT.

The genes are TRBV19 and TRBJ2-4; the D gene is possibly TRBD1 (6 bases). The CDR3 totals 17 residues. V dropped 5 bases and J dropped 2 bases, with 19 bases sitting between them. Germline CDR1 and CDR2: LNHDA and SQIVND (reference sequence). The CDR3 region has the DNA TGTGCCAGTAGTCCACCTGTGGGGGCGGTGTCCAAAAACATTCAGTACTTC. Protein product: CASSPPVGAVSKNIQYF.